This T cell receptor beta chain came from a study of beta chain features in type 1 diabetes. Study background: Examined across all samples were about 99,000,000 sorted cells.

Isolated RNA was reverse transcribed in full, so expressed TCRB transcripts were sequenced. For naive, central memory and regulatory T cell samples, reads averaged approximately 3.6 million. The table came from immunoSEQ multiplex PCR; TCRdb's copy has only in-frame clones and leaves some out. Of about 180,000 clones in the sample, 7% to 9% were seen once. Study results and limitations: Shortening that was moderate but significant affected the TCRB CDR3s of Type 1 diabetes patients in all four CD4+ subsets. The naive, central memory and Treg TCRB repertoires looked more alike in patients than they did in healthy donors. More deletions and fewer insertions at VDJ junctions were seen in type 1 diabetes patients.

On this clone itself: Its antigen is still unknown.

Germline V lookup: CDR1 MDHEN, CDR2 SYDVKM. The CDR3 length is 11 residues. Source material: central memory CD4+ T cells from blood. The source of this sequence is a man between 18 and 29 years old with type 1 diabetes. The chain has TRBV28 and TRBJ2-5; 8 nucleotides agree with TRBD2. This chain's CDR3 is CASGGWETQYF. CDR3 bases: TGTGCGAGCGGGGGCTGGGAGACCCAGTACTTC.